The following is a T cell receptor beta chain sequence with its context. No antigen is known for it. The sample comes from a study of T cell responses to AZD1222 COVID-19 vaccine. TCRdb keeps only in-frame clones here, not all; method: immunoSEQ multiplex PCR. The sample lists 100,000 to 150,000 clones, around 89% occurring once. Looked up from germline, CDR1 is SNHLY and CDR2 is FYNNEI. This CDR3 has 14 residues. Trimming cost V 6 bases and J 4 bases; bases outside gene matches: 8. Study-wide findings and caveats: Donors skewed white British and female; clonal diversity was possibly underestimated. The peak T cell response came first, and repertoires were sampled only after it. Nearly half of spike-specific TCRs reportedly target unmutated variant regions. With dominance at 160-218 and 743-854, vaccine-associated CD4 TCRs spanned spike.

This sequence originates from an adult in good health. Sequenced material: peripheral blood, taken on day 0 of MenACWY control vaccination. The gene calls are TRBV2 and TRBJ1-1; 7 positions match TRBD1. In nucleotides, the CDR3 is TGTGCCAGCAGACAGGGGAGTAGGGGCACTGAAGCTTTCTTT. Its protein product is CASRQGSRGTEAFF.